This T cell receptor beta chain is from a study of CD8+CD57+ T cells in acquired aplastic anemia (dated by TCRdb to 2017 to 2018). Looking at the study overall: CD8+CD57+ expansion was defined as frequency above the mean frequency observed in healthy subjects.

Genomic DNA served as template for TCR beta VDJ combination and CDR3 sequence profiling. An Illumina HiSeq 2000 was used for TCR repertoire sequencing. Per the authors' processing: TRBV/TRBJ rearrangement plots, CDR3 size and DJ length profiles, and Simpson's diversity index were used to evaluate the repertoires. The immunodominant clone was defined as the most abundant DNA sequence in deep sequencing data. CDR3 amino acid sequences were screened for sharing across subjects and were compared with published repertoires and the VDJdb database. Through fastp at Q25 and MiXCR, TCRdb rebuilt clones from the public reads, retaining in-frame beta chains. Rows are unified per CDR3 protein, each entry keeping the most common DNA and genes. These V and J calls originate from TCRdb's pipeline instead of the authors' own analysis. This sample comprises roughly 16,000 distinct CDR3 sequences, more than 30% of them detected only once. The ten most abundant clones make up 80% to 90% of the sample.

Note on this clonotype: Its antigen is unknown. No base-level quality is on record; no much larger clone is a single base apart.

The germline V gene provides CDR1 SGHRS and CDR2 YFSETQ. Trimming leaves V shorter by 4 bases and J shorter by 3 bases, with the junction holding 14 bases beyond the gene matches. The CDR3, cysteine through phenylalanine, is 18 amino acids long. The DNA shown is the 54-base CDR3, in frame from base 1. What the study reported, not specific to this receptor: Roughly 29 CD8+ CDR3 sequences were shared between patients and controls but appeared highly expressed in patients and within their immunodominant clones. In patients, diversity was lower in CD8+CD57+ cells than in the total CD4+ and CD8+ cell pools. Between patients and healthy controls, no significant difference in CD8+ Simpson's diversity was found (P=0.060).

The patients picked for sequencing were ones in whom flow cytometry had shown an expansion of CD8+CD57+ cells. For about 15% of the 12 patients, enough cells were available to additionally sequence CD8+CD57+ effector memory cells. Severe acquired aplastic anemia was diagnosed in all patients according to International Study of Aplastic Anemia and Agranulocytosis and Camitta criteria. At the time blood was sampled, none of the patients had received any therapy. CD8+CD57+ cells were enriched with beads, and a mean of approximately 1.5 ug of DNA was obtained. In the study, sorted CD4+ and CD8+ blood T cells from patients with severe aplastic anemia and from healthy subjects underwent deep sequencing of TCR repertoires. Patients were enrolled under clinicaltrials.gov protocols 00001620, 01623167, 00001397, 00071045, 00081523 and 00961064 in the USA. Ficoll-Paque density gradient centrifugation was used to isolate peripheral blood mononuclear cells.

This TCR derives from a human donor with aplastic anemia. The rearrangement joined TRBV5-1 to TRBJ2-1, and 9 bases in between align with TRBD1. What was sequenced was CD8+CD57+ T cells sorted from PBMCs. Reading the label with the study, this specimen's cell subset or site is: bead-enriched CD8+CD57+ effector memory T cells from SAA patients. The CDR3 protein: CASSASVVGQGLYNEQFF. The DNA is TGCGCCAGCAGCGCCTCGGTGGTAGGACAGGGGCTCTACAATGAGCAGTTCTTC.